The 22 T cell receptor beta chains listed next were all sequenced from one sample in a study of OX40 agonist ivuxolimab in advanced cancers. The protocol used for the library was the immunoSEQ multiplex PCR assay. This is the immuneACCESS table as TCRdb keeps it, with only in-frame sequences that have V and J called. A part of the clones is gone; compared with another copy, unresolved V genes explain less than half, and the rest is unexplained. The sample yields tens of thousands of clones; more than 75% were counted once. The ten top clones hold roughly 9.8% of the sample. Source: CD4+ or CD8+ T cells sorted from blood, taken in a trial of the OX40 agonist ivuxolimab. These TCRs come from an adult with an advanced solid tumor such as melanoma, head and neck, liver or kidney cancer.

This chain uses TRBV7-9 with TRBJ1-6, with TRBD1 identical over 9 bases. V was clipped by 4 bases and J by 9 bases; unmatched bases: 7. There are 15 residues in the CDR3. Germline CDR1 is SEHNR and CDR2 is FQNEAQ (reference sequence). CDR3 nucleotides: TGTGCCAGCAGCTCCTCGGGACAGGGAAGTTCACCCCTCCACTTT. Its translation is CASSSSGQGSSPLHF.

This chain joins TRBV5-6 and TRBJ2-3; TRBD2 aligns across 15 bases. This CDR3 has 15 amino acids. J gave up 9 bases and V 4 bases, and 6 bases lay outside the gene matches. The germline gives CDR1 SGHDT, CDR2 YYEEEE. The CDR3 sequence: CASSLGTSGGRTQYF. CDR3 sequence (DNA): TGTGCCAGCAGCCTCGGGACTAGCGGGGGGCGCACGCAGTATTTT.

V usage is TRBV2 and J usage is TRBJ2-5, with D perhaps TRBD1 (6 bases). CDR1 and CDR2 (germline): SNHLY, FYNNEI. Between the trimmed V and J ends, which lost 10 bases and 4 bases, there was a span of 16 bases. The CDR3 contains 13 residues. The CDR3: CATQGSGLETQYF. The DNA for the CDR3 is TGTGCCACCCAGGGGAGCGGACTAGAGACCCAGTACTTC. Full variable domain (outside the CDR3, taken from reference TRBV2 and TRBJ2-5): EPEVTQTPSHQVTQMGQEVILRCVPISNHLYFYWYRQILGQKVEFLVSFYNNEISEKSEIFDDQFSVERPDGSNFTLKIRSTKLEDSAMYFCATQGSGLETQYFGPGTRLLVL.

The CDR3 nucleotides read TGCGCCAGCAGTGAGCAGATGTTTAGATACGAGCAGTACTTC. It codes for CASSEQMFRYEQYF. J is TRBJ2-7 and V is TRBV10-2; D is undetermined. The ends were cut back, 2 bases at V and 4 bases at J, with 12 bases in the middle. Germline V CDR1 and CDR2: WSHSY, SAAADI. This CDR3 spans 14 amino acids.

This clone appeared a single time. CDR3 in amino acids: CASSQGQGGSNQPQHF. CDR3 bases: TGTGCCAGCAGTCAAGGACAGGGAGGAAGCAATCAGCCCCAGCATTTT. The genes are TRBV28 and TRBJ1-5; 8 positions match TRBD1. J gave up 1 base and V 5 bases, and 7 bases lay outside the gene matches. CDR1 is MDHEN, CDR2 SYDVKM, per germline. This CDR3 has 16 amino acids.

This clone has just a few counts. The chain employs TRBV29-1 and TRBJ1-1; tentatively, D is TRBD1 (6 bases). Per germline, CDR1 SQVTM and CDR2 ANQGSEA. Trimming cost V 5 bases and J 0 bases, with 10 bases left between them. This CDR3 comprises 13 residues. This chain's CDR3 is CSVWNRVNTEAFF. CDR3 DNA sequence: TGCAGCGTTTGGAACAGGGTGAACACTGAAGCTTTCTTT. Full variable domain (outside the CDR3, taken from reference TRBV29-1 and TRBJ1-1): SAVISQKPSRDICQRGTSLTIQCQVDSQVTMMFWYRQQPGQSLTLIATANQGSEATYESGFVIDKFPISRPNLTFSTLTVSNMSPEDSSIYLCSVWNRVNTEAFFGQGTRLTVV.

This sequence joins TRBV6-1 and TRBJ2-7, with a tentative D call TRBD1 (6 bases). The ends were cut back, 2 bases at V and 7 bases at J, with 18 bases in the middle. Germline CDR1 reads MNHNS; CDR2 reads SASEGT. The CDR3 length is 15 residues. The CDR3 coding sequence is TGTGCCAGCAGTGAATTGGGCAGGGGCACGGGGGAGCAGTACTTC. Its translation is CASSELGRGTGEQYF.

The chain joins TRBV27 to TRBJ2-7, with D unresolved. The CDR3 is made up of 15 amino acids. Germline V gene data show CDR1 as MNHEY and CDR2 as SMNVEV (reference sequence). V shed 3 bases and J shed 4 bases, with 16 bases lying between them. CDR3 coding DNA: TGTGCCAGCAGTTTGAAACATGAGGCCGGATACGAGCAGTACTTC. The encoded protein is CASSLKHEAGYEQYF.

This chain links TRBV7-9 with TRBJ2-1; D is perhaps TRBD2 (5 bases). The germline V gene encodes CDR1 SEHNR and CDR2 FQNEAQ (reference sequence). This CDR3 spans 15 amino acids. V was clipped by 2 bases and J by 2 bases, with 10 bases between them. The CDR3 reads CASSLLLTTYNEQFF. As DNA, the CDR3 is TGTGCCAGCAGCTTACTCCTGACTACCTACAATGAGCAGTTCTTC.

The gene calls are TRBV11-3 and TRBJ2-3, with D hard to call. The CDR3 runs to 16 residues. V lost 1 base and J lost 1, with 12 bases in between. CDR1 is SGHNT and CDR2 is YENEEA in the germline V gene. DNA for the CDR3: TGTGCCAGCAGCTTAGCTCTATGGGGTGGCACAGATACGCAGTATTTT. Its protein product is CASSLALWGGTDTQYF.

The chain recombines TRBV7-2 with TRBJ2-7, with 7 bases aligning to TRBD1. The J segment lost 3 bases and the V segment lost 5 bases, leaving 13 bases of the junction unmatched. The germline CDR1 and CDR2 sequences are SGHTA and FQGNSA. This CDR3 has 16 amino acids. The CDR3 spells CASSTSSGTVVYEQYF. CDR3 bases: TGTGCCAGCAGCACAAGTTCGGGGACAGTTGTCTACGAGCAGTACTTC.

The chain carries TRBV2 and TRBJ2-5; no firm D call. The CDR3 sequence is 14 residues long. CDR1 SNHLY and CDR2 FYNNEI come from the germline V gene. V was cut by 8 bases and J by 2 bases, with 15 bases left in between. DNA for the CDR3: TGTGCCAGCCGTGGCAGAAACCCTCAAGAGACCCAGTACTTC. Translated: CASRGRNPQETQYF.

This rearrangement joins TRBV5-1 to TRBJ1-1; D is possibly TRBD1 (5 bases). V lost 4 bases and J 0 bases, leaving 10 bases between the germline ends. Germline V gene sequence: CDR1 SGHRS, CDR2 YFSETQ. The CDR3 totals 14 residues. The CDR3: CASSPRGMNTEAFF. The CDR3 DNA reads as TGCGCCAGCAGCCCCCGGGGGATGAACACTGAAGCTTTCTTT. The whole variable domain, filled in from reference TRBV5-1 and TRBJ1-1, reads KAGVTQTPRYLIKTRGQQVTLSCSPISGHRSVSWYQQTPGQGLQFLFEYFSETQRNKGNFPGRFSGRQFSNSRSEMNVSTLELGDSALYLCASSPRGMNTEAFFGQGTRLTVV.

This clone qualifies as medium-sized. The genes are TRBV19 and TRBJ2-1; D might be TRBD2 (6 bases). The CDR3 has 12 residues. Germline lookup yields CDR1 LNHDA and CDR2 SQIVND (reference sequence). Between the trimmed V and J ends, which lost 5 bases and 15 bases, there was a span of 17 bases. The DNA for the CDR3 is TGTGCCAGTAGTCCATCGGGGGTTTCCATGTTCTTC. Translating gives CASSPSGVSMFF.

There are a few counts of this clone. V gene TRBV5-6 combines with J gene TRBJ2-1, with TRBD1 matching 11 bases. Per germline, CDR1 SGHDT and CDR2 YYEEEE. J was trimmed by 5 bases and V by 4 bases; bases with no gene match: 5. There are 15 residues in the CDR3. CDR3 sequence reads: CASSARDRGNNEQFF. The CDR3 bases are TGTGCCAGCAGCGCCCGGGACAGGGGGAACAATGAGCAGTTCTTC.

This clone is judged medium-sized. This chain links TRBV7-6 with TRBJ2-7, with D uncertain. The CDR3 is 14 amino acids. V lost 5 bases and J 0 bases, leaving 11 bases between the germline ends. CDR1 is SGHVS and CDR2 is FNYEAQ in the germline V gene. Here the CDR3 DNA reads TGTGCCAGCAGCCCCGTGTACAACTCCTACGAGCAGTACTTC. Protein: CASSPVYNSYEQYF.

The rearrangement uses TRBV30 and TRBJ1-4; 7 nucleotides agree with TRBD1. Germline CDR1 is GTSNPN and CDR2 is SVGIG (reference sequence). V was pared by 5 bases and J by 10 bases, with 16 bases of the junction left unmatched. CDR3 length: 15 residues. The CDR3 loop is CAWGVRGRPRGKLFF. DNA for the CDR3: TGTGCCTGGGGGGTAAGGGGGCGACCCAGAGGAAAACTGTTTTTT.

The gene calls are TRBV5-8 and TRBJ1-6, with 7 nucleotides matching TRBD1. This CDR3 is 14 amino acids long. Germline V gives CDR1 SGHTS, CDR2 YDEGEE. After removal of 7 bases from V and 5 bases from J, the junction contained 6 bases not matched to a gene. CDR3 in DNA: TGTGCCAGCCAGCCTGGGACAGATAATTCACCCCTCCACTTT. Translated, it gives CASQPGTDNSPLHF.

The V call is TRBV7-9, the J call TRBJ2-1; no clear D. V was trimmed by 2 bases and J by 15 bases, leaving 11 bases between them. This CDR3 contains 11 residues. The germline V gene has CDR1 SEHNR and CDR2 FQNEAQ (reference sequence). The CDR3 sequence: CASSLLVLRFF. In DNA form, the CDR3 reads TGTGCCAGCAGCTTACTAGTCCTGCGGTTCTTC.

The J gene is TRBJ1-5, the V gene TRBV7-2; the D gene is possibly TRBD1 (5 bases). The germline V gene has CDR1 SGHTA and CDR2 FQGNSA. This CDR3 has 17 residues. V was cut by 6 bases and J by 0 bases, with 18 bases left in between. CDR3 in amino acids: CASSSVQAIYSNQPQHF. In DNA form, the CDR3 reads TGTGCCAGCAGTTCTGTACAGGCTATATATAGCAATCAGCCCCAGCATTTT.

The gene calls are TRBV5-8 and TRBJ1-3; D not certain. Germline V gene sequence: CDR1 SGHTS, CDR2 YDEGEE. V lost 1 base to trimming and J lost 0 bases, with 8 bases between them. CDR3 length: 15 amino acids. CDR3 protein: CASSLWVISGNTIYF. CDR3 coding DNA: TGTGCCAGCAGCTTGTGGGTGATCTCTGGAAACACCATATATTTT.

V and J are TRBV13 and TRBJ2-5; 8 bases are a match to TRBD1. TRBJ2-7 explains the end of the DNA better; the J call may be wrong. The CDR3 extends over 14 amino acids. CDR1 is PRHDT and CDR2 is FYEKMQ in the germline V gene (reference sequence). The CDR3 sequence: CASGGTGSLGEQYF. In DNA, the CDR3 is TGTGCCAGTGGGGGGACAGGCTCGTTGGGCGAGCAGTACTTC.